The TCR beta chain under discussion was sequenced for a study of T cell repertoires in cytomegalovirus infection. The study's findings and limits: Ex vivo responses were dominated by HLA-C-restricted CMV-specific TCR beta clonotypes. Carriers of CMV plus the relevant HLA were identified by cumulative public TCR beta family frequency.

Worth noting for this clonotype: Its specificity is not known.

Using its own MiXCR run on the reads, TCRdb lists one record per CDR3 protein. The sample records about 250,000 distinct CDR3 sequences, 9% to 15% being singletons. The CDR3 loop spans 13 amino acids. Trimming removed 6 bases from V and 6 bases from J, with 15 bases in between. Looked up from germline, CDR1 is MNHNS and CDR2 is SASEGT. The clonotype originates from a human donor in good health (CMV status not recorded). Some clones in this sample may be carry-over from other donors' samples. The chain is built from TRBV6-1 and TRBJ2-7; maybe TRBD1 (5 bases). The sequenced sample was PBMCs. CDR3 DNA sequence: TGTGCCAGCAGAGAGGACAAAAGGAGCGAGCAGTACTTC. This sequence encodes CASREDKRSEQYF.